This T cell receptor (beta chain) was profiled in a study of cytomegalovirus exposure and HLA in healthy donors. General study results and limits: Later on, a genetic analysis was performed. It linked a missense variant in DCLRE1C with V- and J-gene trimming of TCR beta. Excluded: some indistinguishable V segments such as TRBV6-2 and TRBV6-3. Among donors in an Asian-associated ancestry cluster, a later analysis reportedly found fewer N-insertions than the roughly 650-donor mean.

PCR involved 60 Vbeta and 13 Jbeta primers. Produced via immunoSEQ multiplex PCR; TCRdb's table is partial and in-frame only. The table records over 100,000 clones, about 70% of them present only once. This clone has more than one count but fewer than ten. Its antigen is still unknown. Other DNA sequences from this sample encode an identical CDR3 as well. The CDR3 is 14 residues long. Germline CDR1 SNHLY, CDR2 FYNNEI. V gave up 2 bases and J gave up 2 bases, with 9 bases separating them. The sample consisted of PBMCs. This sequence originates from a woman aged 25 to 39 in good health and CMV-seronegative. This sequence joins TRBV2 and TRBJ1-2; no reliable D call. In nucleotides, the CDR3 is TGTGCCAGCAGTGAACAAGTCCGGAACTATGGCTACACCTTC. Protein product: CASSEQVRNYGYTF.